This TCR beta chain stems from a study of T-cell memory formation after mild COVID-19. Ten or more counts support this clonotype. CDR1 DFQATT and CDR2 SNEGSKA come from the germline V gene (reference sequence). V lost 5 bases, J lost 2 bases, and 1 base stayed unmatched. The CDR3 extends over 13 amino acids. TCRdb reanalysed the 5' RACE reads using MiXCR and keeps one entry per CDR3 protein. The sample yields some 120,000 distinct CDR3 sequences, approximately 15% seen once. The genes are TRBV20-1 and TRBJ2-5, with TRBD2 matching 11 bases. The sample taken for sequencing was PBMCs or a T cell subset sorted from them (not recorded which). This TCR derives from a man aged 18 to 35 who had mild COVID-19 (a few samples of this study predate the infection). Cell type and time point are not known. CDR3 protein: CSAPSGGQETQYF. The CDR3 DNA follows: TGCAGTGCTCCTAGCGGGGGGCAAGAGACCCAGTACTTC.